The rows below give T cell receptor beta chains drawn from one sample of a study of blood T cells in healthy people across ages. TCRdb reanalysed the 5' RACE reads using MiXCR and keeps one entry per CDR3 protein. The profile shows about 1.7 million distinct CDR3 sequences, 28% of them singletons. Sequences were obtained from blood. All receptors derive from a woman in her thirties in good health. Both conserved end residues are part of each CDR3. D genes are given only for firm matches. Clone size appears in some rows only: once, few, many, or a class for an expanded clone.

abundance,d_gene,v_gene,j_gene,CDR3nt,CDR3aa
many,TRBD2,TRBV10-2,TRBJ2-7,TGCGCCAGCAGCGACCCTCTAGCGGGCGGTGTCTACGAGCAGTACTTC,CASSDPLAGGVYEQYF
NA,NA,TRBV12-3/TRBV12-4,TRBJ1-2,TGTGCCAGCAGCACCGGGCGTCTCGGCTACACCTTC,CASSTGRLGYTF
few,TRBD1,TRBV6-5,TRBJ1-2,TGTGCCAGCAGTTACTCGACACCCGACAGGGAGGATGGCTACACCTTC,CASSYSTPDREDGYTF
few,NA,TRBV12-3/TRBV12-4,TRBJ1-1,TGTGCCAGCAGTTTGGTCAGGCTTGGGGGGGATAGGGAAACTGAAGCTTTCTTT,CASSLVRLGGDRETEAFF
once,NA,TRBV20-1,TRBJ2-5,TGCAGTGCTGCATCGGGGATTCAAGAGACCCAGTACTTC,CSAASGIQETQYF
NA,TRBD2,TRBV5-1,TRBJ2-1,TGCGCCAGCAGCTTGAGTCTAGCGGGGGGGCGCAATGAGCAGTTCTTC,CASSLSLAGGRNEQFF
many,TRBD2,TRBV12-3/TRBV12-4,TRBJ2-5,TGTGCCAGCAGTTTCACTAGCGGAGGGGGAGAGACCCAGTACTTC,CASSFTSGGGETQYF
NA,NA,TRBV28,TRBJ2-5,TGTGCCTGCCGGGGCAGGTCGGGAGAGACCCAGTACTTC,CACRGRSGETQYF
NA,NA,TRBV7-9,TRBJ2-3,TGTGCCAGCAGCTTCCGGGACTTCACAGATACGCAGTATTTT,CASSFRDFTDTQYF
few,TRBD2,TRBV5-1,TRBJ2-3,TGCGCCAGCAGCTTGGAAGGCGGGGGGGCAGATACGCAGTATTTT,CASSLEGGGADTQYF
NA,NA,TRBV9,TRBJ1-6,TGTGCCAGCAGTCCAGGGCCCGGTGGGAGTGCCCTCCACTTT,CASSPGPGGSALHF
NA,NA,TRBV18,TRBJ2-5,TGTGCCAGCTCACCACCCCAGGGTGGAAGGAGAGAGACCCAGTACTTC,CASSPPQGGRRETQYF
many,NA,TRBV10-3,TRBJ2-5,TGTGCCATCAGTTTGGCCCTTGGGCAAGAGACCCAGTACTTC,CAISLALGQETQYF
many,NA,TRBV28,TRBJ2-1,TGTGCCACCTATTACAATGAGCAGTTCTTC,CATYYNEQFF
many,TRBD2,TRBV4-2,TRBJ2-5,TGTGCCAGCAGCCAACCCTTCCCCGGACTAGCGGGGGTAGAGACCCAGTACTTC,CASSQPFPGLAGVETQYF
NA,NA,TRBV4-2,TRBJ2-7,TGTGCCAGCAGCCAAGAGGCTACCTACGAGCAGTACTTC,CASSQEATYEQYF
NA,NA,TRBV7-9,TRBJ1-4,TGTGCCAGCAGCGGTGGGCAGGGAATGGATGAAAAACTGTTTTTT,CASSGGQGMDEKLFF
many,TRBD1,TRBV20-1,TRBJ2-7,TGCAGTGCTATAAGGGACAGCTCCTACGAGCAGTACTTC,CSAIRDSSYEQYF
NA,NA,TRBV7-9,TRBJ2-3,TGTGCCAGCAGCTTACTAGCCGAGCGCGGAGATATGCAGTATTTT,CASSLLAERGDMQYF
many,NA,TRBV4-2,TRBJ2-1,TGTGCCAGCAGCCAAGGGGAAGGGGCGACATACAATGAGCAGTTCTTC,CASSQGEGATYNEQFF
few,NA,TRBV19,TRBJ2-1,TGTGCCAGTAGTATGAGGGACGGGAATGAGCAGTTCTTC,CASSMRDGNEQFF
many,TRBD1,TRBV18,TRBJ2-7,TGTGCCAGCAGTCCCGGGACAGGGGGTGCCTACGAGCAGTACTTC,CASSPGTGGAYEQYF
few,TRBD1,TRBV6-6,TRBJ1-6,TGTGCCAGCAAGGGTCGGGACAGCAATTCACCCCTCCACTTT,CASKGRDSNSPLHF
NA,TRBD1,TRBV25-1,TRBJ2-7,TGTGCCAGCAGTGAATTGGGCGGACAGGGGGCACGCGAGCAGTACTTC,CASSELGGQGAREQYF
NA,TRBD1,TRBV14,TRBJ2-1,TGTGCCAGCAGCCAAGAGGGGCCAGGGGGCTTCGTTCAGTTCTTC,CASSQEGPGGFVQFF
NA,NA,TRBV7-2,TRBJ1-2,TGTGCCAGCAGCTGGGCGGGGAATGGCTACACCTTC,CASSWAGNGYTF
many,NA,TRBV6-2/TRBV6-3,TRBJ2-7,TGTGCCAGCAGTTACTCGATAGGAATAGAGCAGTACTTC,CASSYSIGIEQYF
few,NA,TRBV12-3/TRBV12-4,TRBJ2-7,TGTGCCAGCAGTATCCAGCGGAACCGAATCTACGAGCAGTACTTC,CASSIQRNRIYEQYF
many,NA,TRBV11-2,TRBJ1-2,TGTGCCAGCAGCTTAACTGCAGTAAACTATGGCTACACCTTC,CASSLTAVNYGYTF
NA,NA,TRBV7-9,TRBJ2-1,TGTGCCAGCAGCTCGCCCGGGGTCGATGAGCAGTTCTTC,CASSSPGVDEQFF
NA,TRBD2,TRBV2,TRBJ2-1,TGTGCCAGCAGTGTTCTAGCGGGGGCCGGGGGGGAGCAGTTCTTC,CASSVLAGAGGEQFF
many,NA,TRBV7-9,TRBJ2-4,TGTGCCAGCAGCTCCCCCTCGGTACTTCCACTGTACTTC,CASSSPSVLPLYF
NA,TRBD1,TRBV27,TRBJ1-1,TGTGCCAGCAGTCCGGGGACAGGCCGGGGGGCAGGGATAATGAACACTGAAGCTTTCTTT,CASSPGTGRGAGIMNTEAFF
NA,NA,TRBV7-9,TRBJ2-1,TGTGCCAGCAGCTTACTTCAGGGTCTCGATGAGCAGTTCTTC,CASSLLQGLDEQFF
NA,NA,TRBV2,TRBJ1-2,TGTGCCAGCGTGGAGGGGAACACGCGGAGCAATGGCTACACCTTC,CASVEGNTRSNGYTF
many,NA,TRBV12-3/TRBV12-4,TRBJ2-7,TGTGCCAGCAGTTTAAGGCGGCTAACCTACGAGCAGTACTTC,CASSLRRLTYEQYF
NA,TRBD1,TRBV4-1,TRBJ2-5,TGCGCCAGCAGCCAAGGGCAGGGGGCTACGGGAGAGACCCAGTACTTC,CASSQGQGATGETQYF
many,TRBD1,TRBV12-5,TRBJ2-5,TGTGCCAGGGGGAATCAAGAGACCCAGTACTTC,CARGNQETQYF
NA,NA,TRBV12-3/TRBV12-4,TRBJ1-1,TGTGCCAGCAGTTTCCCCCAGCCCACTGAAGCTTTCTTT,CASSFPQPTEAFF
few,NA,TRBV2,TRBJ2-5,TGTGCCAGCAACATTGAAGATAAAGAGACCCAGTACTTC,CASNIEDKETQYF
NA,NA,TRBV6-1,TRBJ2-1,TGTGCCAGCAGGGATGGGACAAACTACAATGAGCAGTTCTTC,CASRDGTNYNEQFF
few,NA,TRBV11-2,TRBJ2-7,TGTGCCAGCAGCCCTAACCGGGACTTCCACTACGAGCAGTACTTC,CASSPNRDFHYEQYF
NA,NA,TRBV7-9,TRBJ2-3,TGTGCCAGCAGATCACTAGCCAATGGGGAGGATACGCAGTATTTT,CASRSLANGEDTQYF
few,NA,TRBV4-1,TRBJ1-2,TGCGCCAGCAGCCAGAATGAAGGCTACACCTTC,CASSQNEGYTF
NA,NA,TRBV6-6,TRBJ1-1,TGTGCCAGCAGTTACGCCGGCGGGGGGAACACTGAAGCTTTCTTT,CASSYAGGGNTEAFF